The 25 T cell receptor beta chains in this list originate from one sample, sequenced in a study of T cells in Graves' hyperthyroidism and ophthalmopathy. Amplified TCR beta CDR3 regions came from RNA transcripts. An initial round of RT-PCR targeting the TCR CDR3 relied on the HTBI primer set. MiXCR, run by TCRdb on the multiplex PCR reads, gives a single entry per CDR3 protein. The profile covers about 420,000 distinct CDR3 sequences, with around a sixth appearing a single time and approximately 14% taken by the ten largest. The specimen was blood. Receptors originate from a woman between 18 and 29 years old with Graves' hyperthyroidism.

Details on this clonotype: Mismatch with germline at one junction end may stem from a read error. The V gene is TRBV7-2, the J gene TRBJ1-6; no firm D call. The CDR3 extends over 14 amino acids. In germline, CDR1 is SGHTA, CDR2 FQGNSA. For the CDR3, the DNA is TGTGCCAGCAGCTTAGTTGCAGATAATTCACCCCCCCACTTT. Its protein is CASSLVADNSPPHF.

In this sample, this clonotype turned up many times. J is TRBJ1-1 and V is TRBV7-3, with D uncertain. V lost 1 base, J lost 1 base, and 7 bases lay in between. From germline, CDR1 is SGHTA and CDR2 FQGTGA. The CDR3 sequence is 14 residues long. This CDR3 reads CASSLIGKNTEAFF. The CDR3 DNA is TGTGCCAGCAGCTTAATCGGCAAGAACACTGAAGCTTTCTTT.

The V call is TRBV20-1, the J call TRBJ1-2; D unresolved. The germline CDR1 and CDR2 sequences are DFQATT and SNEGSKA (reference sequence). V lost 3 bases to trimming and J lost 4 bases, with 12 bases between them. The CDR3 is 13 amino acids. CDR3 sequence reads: CSARIGRSYGYTF. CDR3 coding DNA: TGCAGTGCTAGGATCGGGCGGAGCTATGGCTACACCTTC.

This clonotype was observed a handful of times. CDR3 nucleotides: TGCAGTGCTAGAGTAATGGGACTAGCGGGGGCCGCAACCCAAGAGACCCAGTACTTC. Translation: CSARVMGLAGAATQETQYF. This chain uses TRBV20-1 with TRBJ2-5; 14 bases line up with TRBD2. CDR3 size: 19 residues. V dropped 1 base and J dropped 1; count of bases not matched to a gene: 11. The germline V gene encodes CDR1 DFQATT and CDR2 SNEGSKA (reference sequence).

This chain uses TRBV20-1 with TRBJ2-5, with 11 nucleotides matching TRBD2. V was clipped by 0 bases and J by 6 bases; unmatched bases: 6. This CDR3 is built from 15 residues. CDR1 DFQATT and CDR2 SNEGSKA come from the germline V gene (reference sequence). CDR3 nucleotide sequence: TGCAGTGCTAGAGATAGGGCTAGCGGGAGGAAGACCCAGTACTTC. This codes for CSARDRASGRKTQYF.

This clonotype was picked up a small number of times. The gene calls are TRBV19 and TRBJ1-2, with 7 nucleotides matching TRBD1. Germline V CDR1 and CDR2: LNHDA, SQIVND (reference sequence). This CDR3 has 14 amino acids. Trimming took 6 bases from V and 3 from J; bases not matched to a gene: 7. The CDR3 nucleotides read TGTGCCAGTAGGAGACAGGGTGAGGACTATGGCTACACCTTC. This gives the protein CASRRQGEDYGYTF.

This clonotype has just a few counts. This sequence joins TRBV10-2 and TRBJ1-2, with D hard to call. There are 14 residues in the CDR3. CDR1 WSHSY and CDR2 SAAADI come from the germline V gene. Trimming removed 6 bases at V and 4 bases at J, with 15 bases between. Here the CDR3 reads CASRSQQLIYGYTF. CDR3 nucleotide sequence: TGCGCCAGCAGATCTCAGCAGCTAATCTATGGCTACACCTTC.

The chain's CDR3 is CASSIRDGYSYEQYF. Here the CDR3 DNA reads TGTGCCAGCAGCATACGGGACGGGTACTCCTACGAGCAGTACTTC. The genes are TRBV7-3 and TRBJ2-7; D could derive from TRBD1 or TRBD2 (5 bases each). The V and J ends lost 5 bases and 0 bases respectively, with 14 bases between them. Germline CDR1 SGHTA, CDR2 FQGTGA. The CDR3 consists of 15 residues.

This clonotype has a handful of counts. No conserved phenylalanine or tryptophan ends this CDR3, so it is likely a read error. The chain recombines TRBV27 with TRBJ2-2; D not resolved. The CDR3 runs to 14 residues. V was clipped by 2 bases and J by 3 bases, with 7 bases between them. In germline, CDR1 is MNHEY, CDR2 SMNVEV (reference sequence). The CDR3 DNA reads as TGTGCCAGCAGTTTAAAGCATTACACCGGGGAGCTGTTTCTT. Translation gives CASSLKHYTGELFL.

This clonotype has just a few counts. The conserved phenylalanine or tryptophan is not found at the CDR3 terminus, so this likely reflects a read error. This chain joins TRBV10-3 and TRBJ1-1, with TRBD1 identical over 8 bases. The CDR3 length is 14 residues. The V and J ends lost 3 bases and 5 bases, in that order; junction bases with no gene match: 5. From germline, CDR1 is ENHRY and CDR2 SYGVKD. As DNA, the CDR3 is TGTGCCATCAGTGACGGACAGGGAGGGACTGAAGCTTTCCTT. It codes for CAISDGQGGTEAFL.

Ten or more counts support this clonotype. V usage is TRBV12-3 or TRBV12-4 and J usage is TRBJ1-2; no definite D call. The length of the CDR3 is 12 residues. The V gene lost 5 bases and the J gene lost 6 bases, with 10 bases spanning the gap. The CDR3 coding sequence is TGTGCCAGCAGTCCGAGGGTAGATGGCTACACCTTC. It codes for CASSPRVDGYTF.

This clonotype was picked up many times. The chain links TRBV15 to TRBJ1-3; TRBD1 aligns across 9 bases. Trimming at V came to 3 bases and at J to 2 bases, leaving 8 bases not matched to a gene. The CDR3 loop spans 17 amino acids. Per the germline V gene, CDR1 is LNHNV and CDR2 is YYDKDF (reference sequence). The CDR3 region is CATSSKRDRVTGNTIYF. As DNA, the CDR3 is TGTGCCACCAGCAGTAAAAGGGACAGGGTCACTGGAAACACCATATATTTT.

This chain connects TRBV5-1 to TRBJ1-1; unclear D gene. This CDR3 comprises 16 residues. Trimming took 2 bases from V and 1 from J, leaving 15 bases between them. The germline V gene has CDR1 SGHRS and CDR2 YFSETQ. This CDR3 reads CASSLGRTPANTEAFF. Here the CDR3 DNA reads TGCGCCAGCAGCTTAGGACGTACCCCGGCGAACACTGAAGCTTTCTTT.

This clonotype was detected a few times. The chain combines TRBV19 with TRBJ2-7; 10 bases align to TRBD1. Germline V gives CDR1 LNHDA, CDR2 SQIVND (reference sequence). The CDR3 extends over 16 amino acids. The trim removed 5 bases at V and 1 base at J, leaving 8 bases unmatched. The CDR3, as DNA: TGTGCCAGTAGTCGTGGACCGGGACAGGGGTCCTACGAGCAGTACTTC. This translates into CASSRGPGQGSYEQYF.

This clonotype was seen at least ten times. CDR3 coding DNA: TGTGCCAGCAGTTCGCGAGGGAGTAATGAAAAACTGTTTTTT. This codes for CASSSRGSNEKLFF. The rearrangement joins TRBV12-3 or TRBV12-4 to TRBJ1-4, with unresolved D. V was cut by 4 bases and J by 4 bases, with 10 bases left in between. The CDR3 has 14 residues.

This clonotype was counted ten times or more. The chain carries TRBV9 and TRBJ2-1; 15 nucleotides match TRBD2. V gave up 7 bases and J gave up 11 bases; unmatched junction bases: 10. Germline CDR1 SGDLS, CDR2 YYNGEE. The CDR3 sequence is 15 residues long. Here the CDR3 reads CASGGGLAGGTQQFF. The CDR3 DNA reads TGTGCCAGCGGCGGGGGACTAGCGGGGGGCACCCAGCAGTTCTTC.

CDR3: CASSIRLAGEQFF. The CDR3 nucleotides read TGTGCCAGTAGTATCCGACTAGCCGGGGAGCAGTTCTTC. The V call is TRBV19, the J call TRBJ2-1, with 7 bases aligning to TRBD2. The ends lost 3 bases at V and 10 bases at J; junction bases unmatched: 6. The germline gives CDR1 LNHDA, CDR2 SQIVND (reference sequence). The CDR3 covers 13 residues.

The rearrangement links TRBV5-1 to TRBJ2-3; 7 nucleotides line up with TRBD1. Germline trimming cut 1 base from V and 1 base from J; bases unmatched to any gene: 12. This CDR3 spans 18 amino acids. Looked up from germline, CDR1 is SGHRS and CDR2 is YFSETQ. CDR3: CASSLIPPGTAGTDTQYF. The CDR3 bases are TGCGCCAGCAGCTTGATACCCCCTGGGACAGCTGGCACAGATACGCAGTATTTT.

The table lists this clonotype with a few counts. In DNA, the CDR3 is TGCGCCAGCAGCTCTATCCACCGGCCCCGACTAGCGGGAGGGGGGAATGAGCAGTTCTTC. Translating it yields CASSSIHRPRLAGGGNEQFF. The chain links TRBV5-1 to TRBJ2-1; the match to TRBD2 covers 14 bases. Germline lookup yields CDR1 SGHRS and CDR2 YFSETQ. V was pared by 3 bases and J by 7 bases, with 18 bases of the junction left unmatched. The CDR3 contains 20 residues.

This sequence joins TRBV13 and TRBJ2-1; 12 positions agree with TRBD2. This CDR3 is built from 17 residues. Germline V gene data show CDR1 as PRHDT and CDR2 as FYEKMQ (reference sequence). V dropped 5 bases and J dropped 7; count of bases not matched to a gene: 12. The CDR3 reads CASSPRLAGGPRNEQFF. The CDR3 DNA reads TGTGCCAGCAGCCCCCGGCTAGCGGGGGGGCCCAGGAATGAGCAGTTCTTC.

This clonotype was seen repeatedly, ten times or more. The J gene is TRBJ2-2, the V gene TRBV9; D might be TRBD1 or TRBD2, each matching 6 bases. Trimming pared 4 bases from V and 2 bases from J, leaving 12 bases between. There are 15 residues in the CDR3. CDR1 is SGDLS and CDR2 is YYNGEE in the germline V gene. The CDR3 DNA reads TGTGCCAGCAGCTGGGGGGCCGATAACACCGGGGAGCTGTTTTTT. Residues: CASSWGADNTGELFF. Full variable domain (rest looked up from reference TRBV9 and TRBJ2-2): DSGVTQTPKHLITATGQRVTLRCSPRSGDLSVYWYQQSLDQGLQFLIQYYNGEERAKGNILERFSAQQFPDLHSELNLSSLELGDSALYFCASSWGADNTGELFFGEGSRLTVL.

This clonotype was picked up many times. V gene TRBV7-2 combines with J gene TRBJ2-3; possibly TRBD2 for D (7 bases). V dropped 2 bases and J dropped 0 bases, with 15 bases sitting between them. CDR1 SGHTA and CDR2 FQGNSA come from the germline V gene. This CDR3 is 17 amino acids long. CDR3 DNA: TGTGCCAGCAGCTTATTTAGGGGGGGCGGAAGCACAGATACGCAGTATTTT. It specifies CASSLFRGGGSTDTQYF.

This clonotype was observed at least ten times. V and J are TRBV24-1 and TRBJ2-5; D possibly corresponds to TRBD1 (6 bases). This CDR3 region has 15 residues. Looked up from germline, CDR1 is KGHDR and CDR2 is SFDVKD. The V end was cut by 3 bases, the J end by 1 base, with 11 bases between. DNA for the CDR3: TGTGCCACCAGTGATACTCAGGGGTCCCAAGAGACCCAGTACTTC. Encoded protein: CATSDTQGSQETQYF.

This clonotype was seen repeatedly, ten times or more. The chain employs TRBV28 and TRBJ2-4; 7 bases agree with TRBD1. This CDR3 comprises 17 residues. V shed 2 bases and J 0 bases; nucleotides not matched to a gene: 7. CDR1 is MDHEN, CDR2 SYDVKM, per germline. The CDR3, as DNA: TGTGCCAGCAGTTTAGGGGGACAGCCCTTAGCCAAAAACATTCAGTACTTC. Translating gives CASSLGGQPLAKNIQYF.

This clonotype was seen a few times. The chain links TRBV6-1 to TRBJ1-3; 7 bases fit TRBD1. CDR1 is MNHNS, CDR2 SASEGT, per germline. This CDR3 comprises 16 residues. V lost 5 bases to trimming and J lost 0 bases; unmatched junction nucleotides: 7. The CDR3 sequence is CASSRQGPSSGNTIYF. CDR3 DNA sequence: TGTGCCAGCAGTCGACAGGGACCCTCCTCTGGAAACACCATATATTTT.